The 18 T cell receptor beta chains below were found in one sample sequenced in a study of tumor-infiltrating lymphocytes in primary liver carcinoma. Alongside blood RNA obtained from unsorted whole blood, germline DNA was also extracted. TCR beta cDNA came from around 500 ng total RNA, primed with a constant-region primer. A slightly modified ARM-PCR protocol with three nested multiplex PCR rounds produced these TCR beta libraries. Each of the first two PCR rounds ran around 10 cycles with TRBV1-TRBV30 forward and C-beta reverse primers. TCRdb reanalysed the multiplex PCR reads using MiXCR and keeps one entry per CDR3 protein. There are 250,000 to 400,000 distinct CDR3 sequences in the sample; 65% occur only once, and approximately 9% lies in the top ten. Source material: peripheral blood. The receptors originated from a middle-aged man with primary liver carcinoma and hepatitis B virus infection.

The genes are TRBV11-1 and TRBJ1-2; D is unclear. Germline lookup yields CDR1 SGHAT and CDR2 FQDESV (reference sequence). V lost 1 base and J 6 bases, leaving 15 bases between the germline ends. This CDR3 has 15 amino acids. This CDR3 is CASSLVERDDHGYTF. CDR3 bases: TGTGCCAGCAGCTTAGTGGAGAGGGATGACCATGGCTACACCTTC.

The CDR3 reads CASSRHGTSDNEQYF. In DNA form, the CDR3 reads TGTGCCAGCAGCCGCCACGGGACTAGCGACAACGAGCAGTACTTC. The chain recombines TRBV4-2 with TRBJ2-7, with TRBD2 identical over 10 bases. V lost 4 bases and J lost 5; bases outside the gene matches: 8. The CDR3 spans 15 residues. Germline V gives CDR1 LGHNA, CDR2 YNFKEQ.

In the case of this clonotype: It may be a read error: a sequence one base away is much more abundant. The chain combines TRBV11-2 with TRBJ1-6; D remains ambiguous. CDR1 SGHAT and CDR2 FQNNGV come from the germline V gene. The CDR3 runs 14 residues. This chain's CDR3 is CASSLDRFYSPLRF. CDR3 nucleotide sequence: TGTGCCAGCAGCTTAGACAGGTTCTATTCACCCCTCCGCTTT.

For this clonotype: A clone one base away is much larger, so this may be a read error. The V gene is TRBV6-5, the J gene TRBJ1-4, with a possible D match to TRBD1 (6 bases). The CDR3 totals 17 residues. Trimming took off 5 bases at V and 7 bases at J, with 23 bases between the two ends. Germline values: CDR1 MNHEY, CDR2 SVGAGI. CDR3 residues: CASSAGRGGIRGEKLFF. CDR3 DNA sequence: TGTGCCAGCAGTGCCGGGAGAGGGGGTATACGAGGTGAAAAACTGTTTTTT.

As concerns this clonotype: Given a much more abundant clone one base away, this may be a read error. For the CDR3, the DNA is TGCAGCGTTGTGGCGGCAGATGCGCAGTATTTT. It is translated as CSVVAADAQYF. The chain combines TRBV29-1 with TRBJ2-3; D gene uncertain. The CDR3 loop spans 11 amino acids. The germline gives CDR1 SQVTM, CDR2 ANQGSEA.

This clonotype is labeled medium-sized. The chain is built from TRBV11-1 and TRBJ2-1; 9 bases align to TRBD2. The CDR3 extends over 16 amino acids. Germline V gives CDR1 SGHAT, CDR2 FQDESV (reference sequence). Trimming removed 4 bases from V and 6 bases from J; junction bases left unmatched: 10. The CDR3: CASSSSGTSQVNEQFF. Here the CDR3 DNA reads TGTGCCAGCAGCTCCTCCGGGACTAGCCAGGTCAATGAGCAGTTCTTC.

Comments on this clonotype: Here the CDR3 omits its conserved ending phenylalanine or tryptophan, so a read error is the likely source. The CDR3 is CAISQGQSNEPQHL. The DNA for the CDR3 is TGTGCCATCAGCCAAGGACAGTCCAATGAGCCCCAGCATTTG. The chain couples TRBV10-3 to TRBJ1-5, with D perhaps TRBD1 (6 bases). The germline V gene encodes CDR1 ENHRY and CDR2 SYGVKD. The CDR3 has 14 residues.

In its sample, this clonotype was seen once. The junction and the germline gene differ at one end; a read error may be behind it. The chain joins TRBV5-1 to TRBJ2-1; D is undetermined. This CDR3 spans 13 amino acids. Germline V gene sequence: CDR1 SGHRS, CDR2 YFSETQ. CDR3 in DNA: TGCGCCAGCAGCTTGGGGCAGAACAATGATCAGTTCTTC. This translates into CASSLGQNNDQFF.

This chain uses TRBV11-1 with TRBJ1-1; D gene uncertain. In germline, CDR1 is SGHAT, CDR2 FQDESV (reference sequence). V was shortened by 6 bases and J by 9 bases, with 11 bases between the two germline ends. The CDR3 has 11 amino acids. This CDR3 reads CASRQLCKAFF. The CDR3 region has the DNA TGTGCCAGCAGACAGCTCTGTAAAGCTTTCTTT.

The rearrangement links TRBV29-1 to TRBJ1-2, with D perhaps matching TRBD1 (5 bases). Germline loops: CDR1 SQVTM, CDR2 ANQGSEA. The CDR3 covers 14 residues. Trimming removed 1 base at V and 4 bases at J, with 13 bases between. CDR3 in amino acids: CSVEGGGGGYGYTF. The CDR3 nucleotides are TGCAGCGTTGAAGGGGGGGGAGGTGGCTATGGCTACACCTTC.

The chain combines TRBV13 with TRBJ1-2, with a weak D call TRBD1 (5 bases). The germline V and J ends were trimmed by 3 bases and 4 bases, with 15 bases remaining between them. Germline CDR1 PRHDT, CDR2 FYEKMQ (reference sequence). This CDR3 has 15 amino acids. The CDR3 sequence is CASSFVGRLSYGYTF. DNA for the CDR3: TGTGCCAGCAGCTTTGTGGGGCGCCTCTCCTATGGCTACACCTTC.

V gene TRBV4-1 combines with J gene TRBJ1-1; D is unclear. CDR3 length: 18 residues. V was clipped by 0 bases and J by 0 bases, with 17 bases between them. Germline V gene sequence: CDR1 MGHRA, CDR2 YSYEKL. For the CDR3, the DNA is TGCGCCAGCAGCCAAGATCAAAATAACCTGCCTATGAACACTGAAGCTTTCTTT. This encodes CASSQDQNNLPMNTEAFF.

This clonotype was seen repeatedly, ten times or more. The chain has TRBV4-3 and TRBJ2-7; 10 bases match TRBD2. The CDR3 totals 14 residues. CDR1 is LGHNA, CDR2 YSLEER, per germline. V shed 3 bases, J shed 7 bases, and the junction held 6 bases outside the gene matches. DNA for the CDR3: TGCGCCAGCAGCCAGGGCGGGACTAGCGTTGAGCAGTACTTC. Protein product: CASSQGGTSVEQYF.

The CDR3 bases are TGTGCCAGCAGGTGGGGAGGTGGGGTGAACACTGAAGCTTTCTTT. It translates to CASRWGGGVNTEAFF. The rearrangement links TRBV11-2 to TRBJ1-1; D not certain. V dropped 6 bases and J dropped 0 bases, with 14 bases sitting between them. Looked up from germline, CDR1 is SGHAT and CDR2 is FQNNGV. This CDR3 is built from 15 residues.

Note on this clonotype: Compared with germline, one end of the junction differs, possibly owing to a read error. V gene TRBV6-5 combines with J gene TRBJ1-1; D gene ambiguous. This CDR3 is built from 13 residues. Germline lookup yields CDR1 MNHEY and CDR2 SVGAGI. The CDR3 loop reads CASSSYGNTEVLF. The CDR3 coding sequence is TGTGCCAGCAGTTCTTACGGGAACACTGAAGTTCTCTTT.

This clonotype was recorded at least ten times. The rearrangement uses TRBV6-1 and TRBJ2-2; D is ambiguous. V was trimmed by 6 bases and J by 6 bases, leaving 14 bases between them. CDR3 length: 14 amino acids. Per germline, CDR1 MNHNS and CDR2 SASEGT. The CDR3 DNA follows: TGTGCCAGCAGGCTTGAGTTCAACGCCGGGGAGCTGTTTTTT. This gives the protein CASRLEFNAGELFF.

Points on this clonotype: A read error may produce the germline difference seen at one junction end. This chain links TRBV6-5 with TRBJ2-1; D is uncertain. In germline, CDR1 is MNHEY, CDR2 SVGAGI. This CDR3 has 15 amino acids. The CDR3 sequence is CVSSYSASSYNEKFF. The CDR3 DNA reads TGTGTCAGCAGTTACTCGGCGAGCTCCTACAATGAGAAGTTCTTC.

This clonotype showed up many times. The V and J genes are TRBV12-3 or TRBV12-4 and TRBJ1-2; D ambiguous. Trimming took off 6 bases at V and 8 bases at J, with 16 bases between the two ends. The CDR3 extends over 13 amino acids. The CDR3 sequence is CASSSRSPEGYTF. CDR3 DNA: TGTGCCAGCAGCTCCCGGAGTCCCGAGGGCTACACCTTC.